These 16 T cell receptor beta chains were all obtained from the same sample, sequenced in a study of PD-1 blockade in classical Hodgkin lymphoma. The data were produced by immunoSEQ multiplex PCR, yet TCRdb's version contains in-frame clones alone and is incomplete. There are 15,000 to 20,000 clones in the sample; just under 85% occur only once, and more than 7% lies in the top ten. Sample time point: newly diagnosed, previously untreated cHL patient sample. The sample was peripheral blood mononuclear cells (PBMCs). The receptors derive from a human donor with classical Hodgkin lymphoma.

Here the CDR3 DNA reads TGTGCCAGCAGCGTCGATCCCCCGGGAGGCACAGATACGCAGTATTTT. It yields the protein CASSVDPPGGTDTQYF. V usage is TRBV9 and J usage is TRBJ2-3; possibly TRBD2 for D (6 bases). Trimming removed 2 bases at V and 1 base at J, with 14 bases between. The CDR3 extends over 16 amino acids. Germline CDR1 is SGDLS and CDR2 is YYNGEE.

The CDR3 nucleotides read TGCGCCAGCAGCTACGGTAGCGGGAGGGCGAGCACAGATACGCAGTATTTT. This codes for CASSYGSGRASTDTQYF. The gene calls are TRBV5-1 and TRBJ2-3, with TRBD2 identical over 11 bases. CDR1 is SGHRS and CDR2 is YFSETQ in the germline V gene. CDR3 length: 17 residues. Trimming cost V 3 bases and J 0 bases; bases outside gene matches: 6.

The chain is built from TRBV28 and TRBJ2-3, with 7 bases aligning to TRBD2. With 3 bases clipped from V and 4 bases from J, the junction kept 4 bases outside the gene matches. The length of the CDR3 is 14 residues. From germline, CDR1 is MDHEN and CDR2 SYDVKM. DNA for the CDR3: TGTGCCAGCAGTTTGACTAGCCTGGCAGATACGCAGTATTTT. Protein product: CASSLTSLADTQYF.

The table lists this clone with a few counts. The CDR3 nucleotides are TGTGCCAGCTCACCGAGTCAGGGGAACTATGGCTACACCTTC. Translating it yields CASSPSQGNYGYTF. The rearrangement links TRBV18 to TRBJ1-2, with a possible D match to TRBD1 (6 bases). In germline, CDR1 is KGHSH, CDR2 LQKENI. V lost 3 bases and J lost 2, with 10 bases in between. The CDR3 loop spans 14 amino acids.

V usage is TRBV7-8 and J usage is TRBJ1-1; D is possibly TRBD1 (5 bases). This CDR3 has 17 amino acids. V lost 4 bases and J 1 base, leaving 19 bases between the germline ends. Germline CDR1 reads SGHVS; CDR2 reads FQNEAQ. The CDR3 region has the DNA TGTGCCAGCAGCTCCAATCGGTTACGGGGGAAGAACACTGAAGCTTTCTTT. This encodes CASSSNRLRGKNTEAFF.

The V call is TRBV6-1, the J call TRBJ1-5, with D unclear. The CDR3 spans 15 residues. Per the germline V gene, CDR1 is MNHNS and CDR2 is SASEGT. V shed 2 bases and J shed 7 bases, with 15 bases lying between them. The CDR3 is CASSETGVLGQPQHF. The CDR3, as DNA: TGTGCCAGCAGTGAAACCGGGGTCCTCGGGCAGCCCCAGCATTTT.

The chain's CDR3 is CASSWGQGAYGYTF. CDR3 bases: TGTGCCAGCAGTTGGGGACAGGGGGCCTATGGCTACACCTTC. The chain combines TRBV28 with TRBJ1-2; 12 nucleotides line up with TRBD1. The CDR3 is 14 residues long. Germline V gives CDR1 MDHEN, CDR2 SYDVKM. V shed 4 bases and J 4 bases; nucleotides not matched to a gene: 1.

This chain connects TRBV29-1 to TRBJ2-7; D unresolved. The J call may not be correct, given that the DNA end is closer to TRBJ2-1. Per the germline V gene, CDR1 is SQVTM and CDR2 is ANQGSEA. There are 13 residues in the CDR3. The CDR3, as DNA: TGCAGCGTTGATGGGCGGTCCTACAATGAGCAGTTCTTC. Translating gives CSVDGRSYNEQFF.

This CDR3 is CASSLAGGADTGELFF. DNA for the CDR3: TGTGCCAGTAGCCTAGCGGGGGGCGCGGACACCGGGGAGCTGTTTTTT. J is TRBJ2-2 and V is TRBV19; 11 bases fit TRBD2. Germline V lookup: CDR1 LNHDA, CDR2 SQIVND (reference sequence). The V segment lost 6 bases and the J segment 3 bases; nucleotides outside the gene matches: 6. This CDR3 is 16 amino acids long.

The chain uses TRBV2 and TRBJ2-2; no firm D call. Germline-derived CDR1 and CDR2 are SNHLY and FYNNEI. Trimming removed 4 bases at V and 0 bases at J, with 3 bases between. The length of the CDR3 is 13 residues. CDR3 sequence (DNA): TGTGCCAGCAGTGCTACGAACACCGGGGAGCTGTTTTTT. It codes for CASSATNTGELFF.

V and J are TRBV19 and TRBJ2-7; D uncertain. The V end was cut by 3 bases, the J end by 4 bases, with 10 bases between. Per germline, CDR1 LNHDA and CDR2 SQIVND (reference sequence). The CDR3 has 13 residues. The CDR3 here is CASSISDFYEQYF. In nucleotides, the CDR3 is TGTGCCAGTAGTATTTCCGACTTTTACGAGCAGTACTTC.

The chain carries TRBV7-8 and TRBJ1-4; 7 bases agree with TRBD1. The CDR3 contains 15 residues. Germline V gene sequence: CDR1 SGHVS, CDR2 FQNEAQ. Germline trimming cut 5 bases from V and 8 bases from J; bases unmatched to any gene: 11. The CDR3: CASSKNTGVREKLFF. DNA of the CDR3: TGTGCCAGCAGCAAAAATACAGGGGTCCGCGAAAAACTGTTTTTT. Combining the CDR3 with reference TRBV7-8 and TRBJ1-4 gives the whole variable domain GAGVSQSPRYKVAKRGQDVALRCDPISGHVSLFWYQQALGQGPEFLTYFQNEAQLDKSGLPSDRFFAERPEGSVSTLKIQRTQQEDSAVYLCASSKNTGVREKLFFGSGTQLSVL.

The chain uses TRBV7-8 and TRBJ2-7; 7 bases match TRBD2. This CDR3 is 15 amino acids long. V shed 0 bases, J shed 7 bases, and the junction held 9 bases outside the gene matches. Germline loops: CDR1 SGHVS, CDR2 FQNEAQ. In DNA form, the CDR3 reads TGTGCCAGCAGCTTAGCGCAGGCAGGGAGGGATGAGCAGTACTTC. This gives the protein CASSLAQAGRDEQYF.

This chain links TRBV7-9 with TRBJ2-5; 9 bases are a match to TRBD2. Germline V gene sequence: CDR1 SEHNR, CDR2 FQNEAQ (reference sequence). The CDR3 loop spans 16 amino acids. V dropped 2 bases and J dropped 0; count of bases not matched to a gene: 4. CDR3 residues: CASSLTSGGYQETQYF. The CDR3 DNA reads TGTGCCAGCAGCTTAACCAGCGGGGGGTACCAAGAGACCCAGTACTTC.

This chain joins TRBV6-6 and TRBJ2-7; D perhaps matches TRBD2 (7 bases). Germline V gives CDR1 MNHNY, CDR2 SVGAGI (reference sequence). The CDR3 covers 11 residues. Trimming removed 9 bases at V and 5 bases at J, with 11 bases between. The DNA for the CDR3 is TGTGCCAGTACGGGGGGCCACGAGCAGTACTTC. Amino acid sequence: CASTGGHEQYF.

The V call is TRBV11-2, the J call TRBJ1-2; D remains ambiguous. Germline CDR1 reads SGHAT; CDR2 reads FQNNGV. This CDR3 spans 15 amino acids. The germline V and J ends were trimmed by 5 bases and 0 bases, with 13 bases remaining between them. CDR3 DNA sequence: TGTGCCAGCAGCCCAAAGCCGGAGGCTAACTATGGCTACACCTTC. It codes for CASSPKPEANYGYTF.